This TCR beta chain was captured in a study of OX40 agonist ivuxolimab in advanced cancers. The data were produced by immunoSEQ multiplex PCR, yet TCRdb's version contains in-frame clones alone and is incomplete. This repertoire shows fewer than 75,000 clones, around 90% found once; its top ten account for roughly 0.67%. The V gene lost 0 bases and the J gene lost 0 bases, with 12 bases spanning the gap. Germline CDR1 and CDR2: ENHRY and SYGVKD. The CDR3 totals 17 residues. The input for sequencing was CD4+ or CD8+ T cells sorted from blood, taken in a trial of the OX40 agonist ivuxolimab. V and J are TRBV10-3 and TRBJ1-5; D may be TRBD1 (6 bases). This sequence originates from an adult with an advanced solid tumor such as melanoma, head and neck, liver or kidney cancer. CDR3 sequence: CAISESGGPDSNQPQHF. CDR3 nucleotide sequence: TGTGCCATCAGTGAGTCCGGGGGCCCGGATAGCAATCAGCCCCAGCATTTT.